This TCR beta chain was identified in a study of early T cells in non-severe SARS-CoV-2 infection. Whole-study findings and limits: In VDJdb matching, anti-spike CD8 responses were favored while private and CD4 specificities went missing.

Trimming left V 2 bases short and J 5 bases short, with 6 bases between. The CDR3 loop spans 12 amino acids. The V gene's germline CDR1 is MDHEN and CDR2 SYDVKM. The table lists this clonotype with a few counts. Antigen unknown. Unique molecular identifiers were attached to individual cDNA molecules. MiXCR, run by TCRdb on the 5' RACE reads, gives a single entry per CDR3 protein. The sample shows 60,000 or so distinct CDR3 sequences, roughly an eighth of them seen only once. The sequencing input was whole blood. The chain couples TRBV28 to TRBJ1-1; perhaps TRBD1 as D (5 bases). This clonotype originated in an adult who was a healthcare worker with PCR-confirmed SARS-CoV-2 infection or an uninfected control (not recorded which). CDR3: CASSLEGTEAFF. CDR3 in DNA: TGTGCCAGCAGTTTAGAGGGGACTGAAGCTTTCTTT.